These 13 T cell receptor beta chains were all obtained from the same sample, sequenced in a study of T-cell memory formation after mild COVID-19. TCRdb called the 5' RACE reads again in MiXCR, with one record for every CDR3 protein. Of about 350,000 distinct CDR3 sequences listed, roughly 15% are singletons. The sample was PBMCs or a T cell subset sorted from them (not recorded which). The receptors derive from a man between 18 and 29 years old who had mild COVID-19 (a few samples of this study predate the infection). Cell type and time point are not known.

The chain carries TRBV5-1 and TRBJ1-2, with D maybe TRBD1 (6 bases). The germline gives CDR1 SGHRS, CDR2 YFSETQ. Trimming took 4 bases from V and 7 from J, leaving 17 bases between them. The CDR3 has 14 residues. The CDR3 nucleotides read TGCGCCAGCAGCCAAACTCAGGGGTTCGGTGGCTACACCTTC. This gives the protein CASSQTQGFGGYTF.

This clonotype was seen only a few times. V gene TRBV6-5 combines with J gene TRBJ2-2; D may match TRBD1 or TRBD2 (7 bases each). The CDR3 loop spans 16 amino acids. Looked up from germline, CDR1 is MNHEY and CDR2 is SVGAGI. V gave up 5 bases and J gave up 6 bases, with 19 bases separating them. The CDR3 sequence: CASSQTGTIVPGELFF. The CDR3 DNA reads TGTGCCAGCAGTCAGACAGGGACTATCGTTCCCGGGGAGCTGTTTTTT.

This clonotype was observed a few times. V usage is TRBV29-1 and J usage is TRBJ2-5; TRBD1 is a possible D gene (5 bases). Trimming shortened V by 4 bases and J by 3 bases, and 15 bases separated the two germline ends. Germline V lookup: CDR1 SQVTM, CDR2 ANQGSEA. CDR3 length: 14 residues. CDR3: CSVARSGLEETQYF. The CDR3 nucleotides are TGCAGCGTTGCGAGGTCAGGGCTCGAAGAGACCCAGTACTTC.

The rearrangement links TRBV5-1 to TRBJ2-7; D is unresolved. The CDR3 spans 11 residues. Trimming left V 2 bases short and J 5 bases short, with 5 bases between. The germline V gene encodes CDR1 SGHRS and CDR2 YFSETQ. The CDR3 loop reads CASSFLHEQYF. As DNA, the CDR3 is TGCGCCAGCAGCTTTCTGCACGAGCAGTACTTC. The variable domain in full, with the rest retrieved from reference TRBV5-1 and TRBJ2-7, is KAGVTQTPRYLIKTRGQQVTLSCSPISGHRSVSWYQQTPGQGLQFLFEYFSETQRNKGNFPGRFSGRQFSNSRSEMNVSTLELGDSALYLCASSFLHEQYFGPGTRLTVT.

The V and J genes are TRBV7-2 and TRBJ2-7, with 7 positions matching TRBD1. In germline, CDR1 is SGHTA, CDR2 FQGNSA. The junction had 6 bases not matched to a gene; V was cut back by 1 base and J by 3 bases. CDR3 length equals 15 residues. CDR3 in amino acids: CASSLGVTGIYEQYV. In DNA form, the CDR3 reads TGTGCCAGCAGCTTAGGGGTGACAGGGATCTACGAGCAGTACGTC.

The rearrangement links TRBV30 to TRBJ2-5, with D possibly being TRBD1 (5 bases). V was shortened by 5 bases and J by 0 bases, with 16 bases between the two germline ends. This CDR3 is 15 amino acids long. Germline values: CDR1 GTSNPN, CDR2 SVGIG (reference sequence). The CDR3 loop reads CAWQLWGRNQETQYF. The CDR3 coding sequence is TGTGCCTGGCAATTATGGGGCAGAAACCAAGAGACCCAGTACTTC.

This clonotype showed up many times. The CDR3 DNA reads TGTGCCAGCAGTTCCGTCTTCGGACAAACCTACGAGCAGTACGTC. Translation gives CASSSVFGQTYEQYV. The chain links TRBV6-6 to TRBJ2-7; weak D call: TRBD1 (5 bases). The CDR3 has 15 residues. Trimming pared 4 bases from V and 2 bases from J, leaving 15 bases between. Germline V gene sequence: CDR1 MNHNY, CDR2 SVGAGI (reference sequence).

This clonotype occurred a few times. The genes are TRBV4-2 and TRBJ2-2, with 10 bases identical to TRBD1. CDR1 and CDR2 (germline): LGHNA, YNFKEQ. The CDR3 is 15 amino acids. V lost 4 bases, J lost 11 bases, and 10 bases stayed unmatched. The CDR3: CASSLEGQGTPELFF. CDR3 nucleotides: TGTGCCAGCAGCCTCGAGGGACAGGGGACTCCCGAGCTGTTTTTT.

This clonotype was recorded only once. As DNA, the CDR3 is TGTGCCAGCAGTGGGCTCCTGCAATCCTACGAGCAGTACTTC. It is translated as CASSGLLQSYEQYF. V usage is TRBV2 and J usage is TRBJ2-7, with D hard to call. Trimming pared 4 bases from V and 1 base from J, leaving 11 bases between. This CDR3 has 14 residues. The germline CDR1 and CDR2 sequences are SNHLY and FYNNEI.

The table lists this clonotype with many counts. This chain uses TRBV12-3 or TRBV12-4 with TRBJ2-2, with D unresolved. The V and J ends lost 6 bases and 3 bases respectively, with 8 bases between them. CDR3 length equals 13 residues. CDR3 in DNA: TGTGCCAGCAGCGATCGGTACACCGGGGAGCTGTTTTTT. This codes for CASSDRYTGELFF.

This chain connects TRBV6-5 to TRBJ1-1; D gene uncertain. The CDR3 is made up of 14 amino acids. The ends were cut back, 6 bases at V and 4 bases at J, with 15 bases in the middle. The germline gives CDR1 MNHEY, CDR2 SVGAGI. The CDR3 is CASRRSDWVTEAFF. The CDR3, as DNA: TGTGCCAGCAGGAGAAGCGACTGGGTCACTGAAGCTTTCTTT.

Only a few counts were recorded for this clonotype. V is TRBV29-1 and J is TRBJ2-7; D is ambiguous. V gave up 4 bases and J gave up 0 bases, with 10 bases separating them. The CDR3 consists of 13 residues. CDR1 and CDR2 (germline): SQVTM, ANQGSEA. CDR3 in DNA: TGCAGCGTTGTTGCTCAGAGCTCCTACGAGCAGTACTTC. Encoded protein: CSVVAQSSYEQYF.

V and J are TRBV6-5 and TRBJ1-2; D might be TRBD1 (6 bases). The CDR3 is 13 residues long. Trimming cost V 6 bases and J 3 bases, with 11 bases left between them. From germline, CDR1 is MNHEY and CDR2 SVGAGI. CDR3 amino acids: CASRAQGYYGYTF. CDR3 nucleotide sequence: TGTGCCAGCAGGGCACAGGGTTACTATGGCTACACCTTC.